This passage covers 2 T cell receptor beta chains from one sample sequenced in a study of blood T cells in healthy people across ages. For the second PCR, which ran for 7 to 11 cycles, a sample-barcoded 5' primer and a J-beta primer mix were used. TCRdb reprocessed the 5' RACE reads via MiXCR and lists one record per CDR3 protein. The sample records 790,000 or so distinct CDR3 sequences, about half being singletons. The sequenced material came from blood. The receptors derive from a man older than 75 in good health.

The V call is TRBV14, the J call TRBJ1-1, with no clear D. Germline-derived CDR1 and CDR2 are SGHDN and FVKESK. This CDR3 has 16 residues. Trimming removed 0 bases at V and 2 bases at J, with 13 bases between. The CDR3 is CASSQDPRLENTEAFF. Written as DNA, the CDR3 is TGTGCCAGCAGCCAAGATCCTCGACTAGAAAACACTGAAGCTTTCTTT.

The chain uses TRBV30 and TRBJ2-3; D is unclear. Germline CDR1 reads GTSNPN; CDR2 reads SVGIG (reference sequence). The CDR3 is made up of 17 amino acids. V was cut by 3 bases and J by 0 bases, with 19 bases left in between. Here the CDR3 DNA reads TGTGCCTGGAGAGTGAACACTCTAACTACTAGCACAGATACGCAGTATTTT. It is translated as CAWRVNTLTTSTDTQYF.